The 13 T cell receptor beta chains below were found in one sample sequenced in a study of blood T cell repertoires in COVID-19. TCRdb's table, derived via immunoSEQ multiplex PCR, lists solely in-frame clones and lacks some. This table has approximately 10,000 clones, around 78% appearing once. Material for sequencing was peripheral blood. Receptors originate from a human donor in a cohort sampled during active COVID-19.

The chain combines TRBV9 with TRBJ1-2; 8 nucleotides agree with TRBD1. Germline assignment: CDR1 SGDLS and CDR2 YYNGEE. The CDR3 runs 14 residues. J was trimmed by 8 bases and V by 3 bases; bases with no gene match: 9. The CDR3 spells CASSADRGVGGYTF. The CDR3 nucleotides read TGTGCCAGCAGCGCCGACAGGGGTGTGGGGGGCTACACCTTC.

The V and J genes are TRBV3-1 (or the pseudogene TRBV3-2) and TRBJ1-2; D is unclear. Trimming cost V 4 bases and J 7 bases, with 22 bases left between them. Germline V CDR1 and CDR2: LGHDT, YNNKEL (reference sequence). The length of the CDR3 is 16 residues. CDR3 nucleotides: TGTGCCAGCAGCCCCCCCATGGCGGGAGCTGACGGTGGCTACACCTTC. Translating gives CASSPPMAGADGGYTF.

This clone has more than one count but fewer than ten. The chain joins TRBV30 to TRBJ1-6, with 7 bases identical to TRBD1. In germline, CDR1 is GTSNPN, CDR2 SVGIG (reference sequence). The CDR3 runs 14 residues. The trim removed 1 base at V and 9 bases at J, leaving 6 bases unmatched. CDR3: CAWSGPGQSSPLHF. CDR3 nucleotide sequence: TGTGCCTGGAGTGGACCGGGACAGTCTTCACCCCTCCACTTT.

The CDR3 DNA reads as TGTGCCGGAAATAGACAGGGGTGGACCGGGGAGCTGTTTTTT. Translation: CAGNRQGWTGELFF. This sequence joins TRBV30 and TRBJ2-2, with TRBD1 matching 8 bases. Germline lookup yields CDR1 GTSNPN and CDR2 SVGIG (reference sequence). This CDR3 has 14 amino acids. V dropped 8 bases and J dropped 5; count of bases not matched to a gene: 10. Complete variable domain (other parts from reference TRBV30 and TRBJ2-2): SQTIHQWPATLVQPVGSPLSLECTVEGTSNPNLYWYRQAAGRGLQLLFYSVGIGQISSEVPQNLSASRPQDRQFILSSKKLLLSDSGFYLCAGNRQGWTGELFFGEGSRLTVL.

The chain uses TRBV19 and TRBJ2-5; 8 bases line up with TRBD2. Germline trimming cut 2 bases from V and 2 bases from J; bases unmatched to any gene: 4. CDR3 length: 15 residues. Germline V gene sequence: CDR1 LNHDA, CDR2 SQIVND (reference sequence). CDR3 DNA sequence: TGTGCCAGTAGTATACGCGGGGGGAAGCAAGAGACCCAGTACTTC. Amino acids: CASSIRGGKQETQYF.

This chain links TRBV28 with TRBJ1-4, with D possibly being TRBD1 (6 bases). The V gene's germline CDR1 is MDHEN and CDR2 SYDVKM. The V end lost 2 bases, the J end lost 8 bases, and 15 bases lay between the germline ends. The CDR3 length is 15 residues. The CDR3 DNA reads TGTGCCAGCAGTTTAAGGCGGGGGGCCCTAGAAAAACTGTTTTTT. It encodes CASSLRRGALEKLFF.

The chain links TRBV25-1 to TRBJ1-1, with D possibly being TRBD1 (5 bases). The CDR3 has 12 amino acids. V lost 6 bases to trimming and J lost 9 bases, with 14 bases between them. Germline V lookup: CDR1 MGHDK, CDR2 SYGVNS. This CDR3 is CASSVPGLQAFF. CDR3 bases: TGTGCCAGCAGCGTACCGGGACTGCAAGCTTTCTTT.

The chain links TRBV28 to TRBJ1-6; TRBD1 aligns across 9 bases. The CDR3 sequence is 11 residues long. V shed 4 bases, J shed 18 bases, and the junction held 4 bases outside the gene matches. Germline CDR1 reads MDHEN; CDR2 reads SYDVKM. Here the CDR3 DNA reads TGTGCCAGCAGTTCGGACAGGGGAACCCACTTT. Translated: CASSSDRGTHF.

J is TRBJ1-4 and V is TRBV28, with 8 bases that match TRBD1. V lost 10 bases to trimming and J lost 8 bases; unmatched junction nucleotides: 6. This CDR3 is 12 amino acids long. From germline, CDR1 is MDHEN and CDR2 SYDVKM. The DNA for the CDR3 is TGTGCCACAAAGGACAGGGCGGAAAAACTGTTTTTT. Translation: CATKDRAEKLFF.

The V and J genes are TRBV19 and TRBJ2-7; tentatively, D is TRBD2 (5 bases). This CDR3 has 14 amino acids. V lost 5 bases and J 3 bases, leaving 14 bases between the germline ends. Germline V CDR1 and CDR2: LNHDA, SQIVND (reference sequence). This CDR3 is CASSPRTAGYEQYF. The CDR3 DNA reads as TGTGCCAGTAGTCCGAGGACGGCGGGCTACGAGCAGTACTTC.

This clone appeared a few times. The CDR3 protein is CASSPGGDQPQHF. DNA for the CDR3: TGTGCCAGCAGCCCTGGGGGCGATCAGCCCCAGCATTTT. The chain links TRBV6-2 or TRBV6-3 to TRBJ1-5; tentative D call: TRBD1 (6 bases). The V gene lost 6 bases and the J gene lost 5 bases, with 11 bases spanning the gap. Germline CDR1 is MNHEY and CDR2 is SVGEGT. This CDR3 is built from 13 residues.

V is TRBV30 and J is TRBJ2-5; TRBD2 matches 9 bases. The CDR3 extends over 17 amino acids. Looked up from germline, CDR1 is GTSNPN and CDR2 is SVGIG (reference sequence). V shed 0 bases, J shed 4 bases, and the junction held 12 bases outside the gene matches. This chain's CDR3 is CAWSVPLEAGGAETQYF. CDR3 DNA sequence: TGTGCCTGGAGTGTACCCCTAGAAGCGGGGGGTGCAGAGACCCAGTACTTC.

The V and J genes are TRBV6-6 and TRBJ1-5, with 9 bases identical to TRBD1. Germline V CDR1 and CDR2: MNHNY, SVGAGI (reference sequence). V lost 5 bases to trimming and J lost 7 bases; unmatched junction nucleotides: 12. The CDR3 spans 16 residues. CDR3 residues: CASSPTTGGAGQPQHF. CDR3 sequence (DNA): TGTGCCAGCAGTCCGACCACAGGGGGCGCGGGCCAGCCCCAGCATTTT.